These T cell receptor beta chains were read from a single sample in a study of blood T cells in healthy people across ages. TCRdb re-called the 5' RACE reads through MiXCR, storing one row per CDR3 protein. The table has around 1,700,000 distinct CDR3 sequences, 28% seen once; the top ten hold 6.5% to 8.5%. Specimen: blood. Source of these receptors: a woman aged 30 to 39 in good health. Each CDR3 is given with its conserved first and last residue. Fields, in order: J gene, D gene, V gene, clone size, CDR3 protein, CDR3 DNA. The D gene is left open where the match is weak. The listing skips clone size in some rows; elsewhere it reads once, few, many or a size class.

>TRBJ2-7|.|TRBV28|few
CASSLEATRVYEQYF
TGTGCCAGCAGTTTAGAAGCAACTCGGGTTTACGAGCAGTACTTC
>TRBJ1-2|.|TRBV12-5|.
CASGLGHGYTF
TGTGCTAGTGGTTTAGGGCATGGCTACACCTTC
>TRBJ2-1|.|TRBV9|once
CASGPPRLSEQFF
TGTGCCAGCGGCCCGCCCAGGTTGAGCGAGCAGTTCTTC
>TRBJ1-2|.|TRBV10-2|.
CASSEPGRAYGYTF
TGCGCCAGCAGTGAGCCGGGACGGGCCTATGGCTACACCTTC
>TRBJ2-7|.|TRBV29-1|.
CSVEYGSPYEQYF
TGCAGCGTTGAATATGGGAGCCCCTACGAGCAGTACTTC
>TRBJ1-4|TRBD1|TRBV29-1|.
CSVIRDSDEKLFF
TGCAGCGTCATCCGGGACAGTGACGAAAAACTGTTTTTT
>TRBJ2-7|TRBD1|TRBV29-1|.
CNAKRGQGTYEQYF
TGCAACGCTAAGAGGGGACAGGGAACCTACGAGCAGTACTTC
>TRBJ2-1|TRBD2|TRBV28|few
CASSLIGGGRYNEQFF
TGTGCCAGCAGTTTAATTGGGGGGGGGAGATACAATGAGCAGTTCTTC
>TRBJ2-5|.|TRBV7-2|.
CASSLSELPQETQYF
TGTGCCAGCAGCTTATCCGAACTACCCCAAGAGACCCAGTACTTC
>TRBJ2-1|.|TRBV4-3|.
CASSQVLTAEQFF
TGCGCCAGCAGCCAAGTTCTCACAGCCGAGCAGTTCTTC
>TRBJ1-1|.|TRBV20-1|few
CSASDTWNTEAFF
TGCAGTGCTTCCGACACCTGGAACACTGAAGCTTTCTTT
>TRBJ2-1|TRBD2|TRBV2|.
CASSLTSGGAEQFF
TGTGCCAGCAGTTTGACTAGCGGGGGGGCGGAGCAGTTCTTC
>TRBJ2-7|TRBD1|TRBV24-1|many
CATSEPPTGITYEQYF
TGTGCCACCAGTGAGCCCCCGACAGGGATCACCTACGAGCAGTACTTC
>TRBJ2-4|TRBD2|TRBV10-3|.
CAISDRTSLDNEQYF
TGTGCCATCAGTGATAGGACTAGCCTCGACAATGAGCAGTACTTC
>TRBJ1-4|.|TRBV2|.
CASSEIGSRGNEKLFF
TGTGCCAGCAGTGAAATAGGGTCGAGGGGTAATGAAAAACTGTTTTTT
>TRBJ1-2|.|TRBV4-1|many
CASSQDRDLIVGYTF
TGCGCCAGCAGCCAAGACCGAGATCTCATCGTTGGCTACACCTTC
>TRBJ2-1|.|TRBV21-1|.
CASSKDPITSETNKEQFF
TGTGCCAGCAGCAAGGACCCCATAACTAGCGAGACCAATAAAGAGCAGTTCTTC
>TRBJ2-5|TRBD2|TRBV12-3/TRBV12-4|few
CASRSSGTRLETQYF
TGTGCCAGCAGATCTAGCGGGACCCGTTTAGAGACCCAGTACTTC
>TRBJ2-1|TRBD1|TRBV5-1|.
CASSPTIGTGVINEQFF
TGCGCCAGCAGCCCAACCATCGGGACAGGAGTGATCAATGAGCAGTTCTTC
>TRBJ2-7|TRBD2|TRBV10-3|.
CAISGPGLAGVGEQYF
TGTGCCATCAGTGGACCGGGACTAGCGGGAGTTGGCGAGCAGTACTTC
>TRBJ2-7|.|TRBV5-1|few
CASSLSNAQNEQYF
TGCGCCAGCAGCTTATCAAACGCCCAGAACGAGCAGTACTTC
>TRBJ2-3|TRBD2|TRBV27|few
CASSRPGLAGGLSTDTQYF
TGTGCCAGCAGTCGGCCGGGACTAGCGGGAGGGTTGAGCACAGATACGCAGTATTTT
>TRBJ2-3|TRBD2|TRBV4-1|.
CASSQDREQAGEPDTQYF
TGCGCCAGCAGCCAAGATCGGGAGCAAGCGGGAGAACCAGATACGCAGTATTTT
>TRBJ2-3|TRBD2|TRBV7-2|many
CASSLGAGGTDTQYF
TGTGCCAGCAGCTTAGGAGCGGGGGGCACAGATACGCAGTATTTT
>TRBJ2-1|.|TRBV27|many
CASSLTRFSNEQFF
TGTGCCAGCAGTCTCACCAGGTTTAGCAATGAGCAGTTCTTC
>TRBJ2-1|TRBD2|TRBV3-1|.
CASSQGSGRAWNEQFF
TGTGCCAGCAGCCAAGGGAGCGGGAGGGCCTGGAATGAGCAGTTCTTC
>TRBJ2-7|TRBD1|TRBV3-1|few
CASSQEGRDSISTALGEQYF
TGTGCCAGCAGCCAAGAGGGTCGGGACAGCATATCTACGGCCCTGGGGGAGCAGTACTTC
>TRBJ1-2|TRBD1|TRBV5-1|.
CASSPGNARDREGYTF
TGCGCCAGCAGCCCAGGAAACGCGCGGGACAGGGAAGGCTACACCTTC
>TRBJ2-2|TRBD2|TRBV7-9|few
CASMRREHGELFF
TGTGCCAGCATGAGGCGGGAGCACGGGGAGCTGTTTTTT
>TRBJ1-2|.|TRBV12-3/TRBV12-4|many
CASSFGGANGYTF
TGTGCCAGCAGTTTCGGGGGGGCCAATGGCTACACCTTC